This T cell receptor (beta chain) stems from a study of shared clonotypes between healthy human individuals. On this clone: Its antigen is not known.

This CDR3 region has 14 residues. The germline CDR1 and CDR2 sequences are SEHNR and FQNEAQ (reference sequence). V was trimmed by 1 base and J by 5 bases, leaving 11 bases between them. Replicate sorted-subset PCRs were loaded with around 0.2 ug DNA, about 31,000 T cell genomes. Only in-frame clones appear in the TCRdb table, and some are missing; sequencing was by immunoSEQ multiplex PCR. The sample contains 850,000 to 1,200,000 clones, roughly 75% of which appear only once. Study-level points and caveats: Rarefaction indicated that sorted-subset sequencing remained incomplete although depth was large.

The receptor's source is a man aged 18 to 35 in good health. The chain recombines TRBV7-9 with TRBJ1-1; D is unresolved. Sequenced: memory CD4+ T cells sorted from blood. Subset described: CD45RA-negative fraction. Written as DNA, the CDR3 is TGTGCCAGCAGCTTAGACGCGGGAGGTACTGAAGCTTTCTTT. Translation: CASSLDAGGTEAFF.